This note documents a single T cell receptor (beta chain) sequence. The antigen is undetermined. Sample time point: patch test 2, 6 weeks after DPC sensitization. Stated treatment: therapeutic diphenylcyclopropenone sensitization with weekly scalp DPC. Original processing notes: Between about 23,224 and 700,000 TCRs appeared in each sample, and the median stood at 95,638. TCRdb reprocessed the RACE reads with MiXCR, giving one entry per CDR3 protein. TCRdb, not the authors, supplied the V and J calls. The sample yields 80,000 to 95,000 distinct CDR3 sequences, approximately 9.9% seen once. This sample is part of a study of human T cells and chemical hapten exposure. Study as a whole: Diphenylcyclopropenone was administered weekly to the scalp of patients throughout the approximately 25-week study. Study-wide points: Expanded TCR sets contained significantly more large CDR3 similarity clusters than controls. Sensitization with DPC brought no change to TCRs above 1 in 1000 in frequency.

This CDR3 spans 13 amino acids. Germline values: CDR1 MNHEY, CDR2 SMNVEV (reference sequence). Trimming removed 4 bases from V and 3 bases from J, with 9 bases in between. The TCR sequence derives from a man in his forties with alopecia areata. Some clones in this sample may be carry-over from other donors' samples. The input for sequencing was whole blood, taken in connection with sensitization to the hapten diphenylcyclopropenone (DPC). V usage is TRBV27 and J usage is TRBJ1-1; D gene ambiguous. CDR3 nucleotide sequence: TGTGCCAGCAGTTGGTCACCCCACACTGAAGCTTTCTTT. Amino acid sequence: CASSWSPHTEAFF.